This T cell receptor (beta chain) originates from a study of T cell responses to AZD1222 COVID-19 vaccine. Overall study findings and caveats: Baseline serostatus was positive in only six AZD1222 recipients.

The protocol was immunoSEQ multiplex PCR, while the TCRdb copy is restricted to in-frame clones and leaves out a portion. The table has around 100,000 clones, about 87% seen once. On this clone: Its specificity is not known.

The CDR3 is 17 residues long. Germline values: CDR1 MDHEN, CDR2 SYDVKM. Trimming took off 6 bases at V and 3 bases at J, with 21 bases between the two ends. The sequences come from peripheral blood, collected on day 0 of AZD1222 vaccination. The V gene is TRBV28, the J gene TRBJ1-3; no firm D call. This TCR was sampled from an adult in good health. The chain's CDR3 is CASSSNLGGGFGNTIYF. Here the CDR3 DNA reads TGTGCCAGCAGCTCCAACCTGGGAGGCGGTTTTGGAAACACCATATATTTT.